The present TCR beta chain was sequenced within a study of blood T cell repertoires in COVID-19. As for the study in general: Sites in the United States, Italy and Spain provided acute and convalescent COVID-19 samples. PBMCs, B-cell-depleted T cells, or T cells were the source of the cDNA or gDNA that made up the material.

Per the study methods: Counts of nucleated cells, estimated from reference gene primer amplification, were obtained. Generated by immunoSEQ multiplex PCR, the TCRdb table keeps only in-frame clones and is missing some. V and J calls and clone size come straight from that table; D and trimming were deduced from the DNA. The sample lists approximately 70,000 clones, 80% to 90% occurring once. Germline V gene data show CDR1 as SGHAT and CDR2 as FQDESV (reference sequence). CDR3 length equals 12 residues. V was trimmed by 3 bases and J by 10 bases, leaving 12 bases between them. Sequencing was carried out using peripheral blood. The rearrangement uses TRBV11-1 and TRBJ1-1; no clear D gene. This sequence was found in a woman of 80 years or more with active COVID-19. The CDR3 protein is CASSFSGGIAFF. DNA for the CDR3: TGTGCCAGCAGCTTTTCAGGAGGGATAGCTTTCTTT.